Shown below are 23 T cell receptor beta chains from a single sample sequenced in a study of blood T cell repertoires in COVID-19. Sequencing was performed with immunoSEQ multiplex PCR; in TCRdb, only in-frame clones are kept and a portion is missing. Found here are tens of thousands of clones, about four fifths of them singletons; the top ten hold roughly 6.5%. The sample taken for sequencing was peripheral blood. All receptors derive from a woman aged 55-70 years with acute or convalescent COVID-19.

The V and J genes are TRBV5-1 and TRBJ2-7, with D possibly matching TRBD1 (6 bases). Trimming pared 0 bases from V and 2 bases from J, leaving 15 bases between. This CDR3 spans 16 amino acids. The germline CDR1 and CDR2 sequences are SGHRS and YFSETQ. The CDR3 DNA reads as TGCGCCAGCAGCTTGGGGTTGGGGGACACAACCTACGAGCAGTACTTC. This encodes CASSLGLGDTTYEQYF.

CDR3 residues: CASSHDPGSNNEQFF. The DNA for the CDR3 is TGTGCCAGCAGCCACGACCCCGGGTCAAACAATGAGCAGTTCTTC. The V call is TRBV3-1 (or the pseudogene TRBV3-2), the J call TRBJ2-1, with D unresolved. The CDR3 spans 15 residues. From germline, CDR1 is LGHDT and CDR2 YNNKEL (reference sequence). V was trimmed by 3 bases and J by 5 bases, leaving 14 bases between them.

CDR3 protein: CASSRTASQETQYF. The CDR3, as DNA: TGTGCCAGCAGCCGGACAGCCAGTCAAGAGACCCAGTACTTC. This chain connects TRBV7-9 to TRBJ2-5; D possibly corresponds to TRBD1 (6 bases). The CDR3 consists of 14 residues. V lost 5 bases and J 2 bases, leaving 12 bases between the germline ends. Per the germline V gene, CDR1 is SEHNR and CDR2 is FQNEAQ (reference sequence).

The chain carries TRBV7-2 and TRBJ2-3, with 8 bases that match TRBD2. The CDR3 sequence is 16 residues long. V gave up 2 bases and J gave up 5 bases; unmatched junction bases: 9. Germline CDR1 reads SGHTA; CDR2 reads FQGNSA. The CDR3 sequence is CASSLSMGLGEDTQYF. CDR3 bases: TGTGCCAGCAGCTTAAGCATGGGACTAGGGGAAGATACGCAGTATTTT.

This clone was observed once. The chain combines TRBV7-3 with TRBJ2-1; no firm D call. CDR3 length equals 13 residues. Per germline, CDR1 SGHTA and CDR2 FQGTGA. With 5 bases removed from V and 0 bases from J, the gap between germline ends came to 5 bases. CDR3 sequence: CASSPSSYNEQFF. CDR3 DNA sequence: TGTGCCAGCAGCCCCAGCTCCTACAATGAGCAGTTCTTC. Supplemented by reference TRBV7-3 and TRBJ2-1, the full variable domain reads GAGVSQTPSNKVTEKGKYVELRCDPISGHTALYWYRQSLGQGPEFLIYFQGTGAADDSGLPNDRFFAVRPEGSVSTLKIQRTERGDSAVYLCASSPSSYNEQFFGPGTRLTVL.

The genes are TRBV5-4 and TRBJ2-2, with TRBD1 as a possible D gene (5 bases). Trimming removed 0 bases from V and 3 bases from J, with 9 bases in between. Germline V gives CDR1 SGHNT, CDR2 YYREEE (reference sequence). CDR3 length: 15 amino acids. This chain's CDR3 is CASSLVGADTGELFF. CDR3 bases: TGTGCCAGCAGCTTGGTAGGGGCCGACACCGGGGAGCTGTTTTTT.

This CDR3 reads CASSVVSGGAFTNEQFF. The CDR3 DNA reads as TGTGCCAGCAGCGTAGTAAGCGGGGGGGCGTTTACAAATGAGCAGTTCTTC. The chain uses TRBV9 and TRBJ2-1; 10 bases agree with TRBD2. The CDR3 contains 17 residues. The ends lost 0 bases at V and 7 bases at J; junction bases unmatched: 10. Germline CDR1 SGDLS, CDR2 YYNGEE.

Only a few counts were recorded for this clone. For the CDR3, the DNA is TGTGCCAGCACCCCTCACTCGGGAGGGGCCAACGTCCTGACTTTC. Amino acids: CASTPHSGGANVLTF. The chain couples TRBV6-5 to TRBJ2-6, with D possibly being TRBD2 (5 bases). V lost 7 bases, J lost 4 bases, and 14 bases lay in between. CDR1 and CDR2 from the germline V gene are MNHEY and SVGAGI. The CDR3 has 15 amino acids.

This chain uses TRBV27 with TRBJ2-2; D is ambiguous. Germline CDR1 and CDR2: MNHEY and SMNVEV (reference sequence). The CDR3 has 14 residues. V lost 3 bases and J 1 base, leaving 6 bases between the germline ends. CDR3 DNA sequence: TGTGCCAGCAGTTTGGCAGGGAACACCGGGGAGCTGTTTTTT. The encoded protein is CASSLAGNTGELFF.

CDR3 loop: CAWSVSATAAHSPLHF. CDR3 sequence (DNA): TGTGCCTGGAGTGTATCCGCCACAGCGGCCCATTCACCCCTCCACTTT. This sequence joins TRBV30 and TRBJ1-6; no clear D. The CDR3 contains 16 residues. The V end lost 0 bases, the J end lost 8 bases, and 17 bases lay between the germline ends. CDR1 and CDR2 (germline): GTSNPN, SVGIG (reference sequence).

The sample holds a few counts of this clone. The chain joins TRBV7-9 to TRBJ2-7; possible D gene TRBD2, 5 bases. CDR1 is SEHNR and CDR2 is FQNEAQ in the germline V gene (reference sequence). The V and J ends lost 1 base and 6 bases respectively, with 13 bases between them. This CDR3 region has 14 residues. CDR3 in amino acids: CASSLVAGSSEQYF. The CDR3 nucleotides are TGTGCCAGCAGCTTAGTCGCGGGCTCTTCCGAGCAGTACTTC.

The J gene is TRBJ2-3, the V gene TRBV7-6, with D tentatively TRBD2 (5 bases). CDR1 is SGHVS, CDR2 FNYEAQ, per germline. V was trimmed by 4 bases and J by 1 base, leaving 15 bases between them. This CDR3 is 16 amino acids long. The DNA for the CDR3 is TGTGCCAGCAGCTCCCAGCGGAGTGGGGGCACAGATACGCAGTATTTT. Translation gives CASSSQRSGGTDTQYF.

The genes are TRBV24-1 and TRBJ2-2; D is unclear. This CDR3 is built from 15 residues. Per the germline V gene, CDR1 is KGHDR and CDR2 is SFDVKD. The V end was cut by 3 bases, the J end by 0 bases, with 7 bases between. In DNA, the CDR3 is TGTGCCACCAGTGATCCCACAGCGAACACCGGGGAGCTGTTTTTT. Amino acids: CATSDPTANTGELFF.

This chain links TRBV18 with TRBJ1-2; 8 bases agree with TRBD1. The germline CDR1 and CDR2 sequences are KGHSH and LQKENI. The CDR3 has 14 amino acids. V gave up 4 bases and J gave up 4 bases; unmatched junction bases: 5. CDR3 sequence: CASSLDRGAYGYTF. The CDR3 DNA follows: TGTGCCAGCTCACTTGACAGGGGTGCCTATGGCTACACCTTC.

The chain couples TRBV4-2 to TRBJ2-7; tentative D call: TRBD2 (7 bases). Trimming cost V 0 bases and J 7 bases, with 16 bases left between them. The CDR3 length is 15 residues. The germline V gene has CDR1 LGHNA and CDR2 YNFKEQ. The CDR3 loop is CASSQDRGALGEQYF. The CDR3 coding sequence is TGTGCCAGCAGCCAAGATCGGGGGGCCTTAGGGGAGCAGTACTTC.

The genes are TRBV9 and TRBJ2-3, with 9 bases that match TRBD2. The CDR3 sequence is 16 residues long. The germline gives CDR1 SGDLS, CDR2 YYNGEE. V lost 0 bases, J lost 3 bases, and 5 bases stayed unmatched. DNA of the CDR3: TGTGCCAGCAGCGTAGGCGGCGGGGGGGCAACAGATACGCAGTATTTT. Translating gives CASSVGGGGATDTQYF.

V is TRBV5-4 and J is TRBJ1-2; tentatively, D is TRBD1 (6 bases). This CDR3 is 14 amino acids long. CDR1 and CDR2 (germline): SGHNT, YYREEE (reference sequence). Trimming removed 4 bases from V and 2 bases from J, with 12 bases in between. CDR3 in amino acids: CASSREGGNYGYTF. CDR3 in DNA: TGTGCCAGCAGCCGAGAGGGGGGGAACTATGGCTACACCTTC.

This chain joins TRBV7-8 and TRBJ1-5; D is perhaps TRBD1 (6 bases). CDR3 length equals 13 residues. The ends were cut back, 2 bases at V and 8 bases at J, with 10 bases in the middle. Germline CDR1 reads SGHVS; CDR2 reads FQNEAQ. The CDR3 sequence is CASSLQGLEPQHF. The DNA for the CDR3 is TGTGCCAGCAGCTTACAGGGGCTGGAGCCCCAGCATTTT.

The V call is TRBV9, the J call TRBJ2-2, with 12 bases lining up with TRBD2. This CDR3 region has 16 residues. Trimming took 3 bases from V and 7 from J; bases not matched to a gene: 7. Germline V CDR1 and CDR2: SGDLS, YYNGEE. The CDR3 region has the DNA TGTGCCAGCAGCGCCACTAGCGGGGGGTTAAGCGGGGAGCTGTTTTTT. Translation gives CASSATSGGLSGELFF.

This chain connects TRBV6-6 to TRBJ2-5; D is possibly TRBD2 (6 bases). Germline values: CDR1 MNHNY, CDR2 SVGAGI (reference sequence). CDR3 length equals 17 residues. V was trimmed by 5 bases and J by 3 bases, leaving 22 bases between them. The CDR3 coding sequence is TGTGCCAGCAGTGGATCCCGAGGGCAGGCGGGAAAAGAGACCCAGTACTTC. Protein product: CASSGSRGQAGKETQYF.

The V call is TRBV7-2, the J call TRBJ2-3; D is possibly TRBD2 (6 bases). Trimming pared 5 bases from V and 5 bases from J, leaving 17 bases between. CDR1 SGHTA and CDR2 FQGNSA come from the germline V gene. The CDR3 loop spans 15 amino acids. The CDR3 DNA is TGTGCCAGCAGCCCTGGGGTACTAGCATTAGATACGCAGTATTTT. It translates to CASSPGVLALDTQYF. Using reference TRBV7-2 and TRBJ2-3 for the parts outside the CDR3, the full variable domain is GAGVSQSPSNKVTEKGKDVELRCDPISGHTALYWYRQSLGQGLEFLIYFQGNSAPDKSGLPSDRFSAERTGGSVSTLTIQRTQQEDSAVYLCASSPGVLALDTQYFGPGTRLTVL.

V gene TRBV30 combines with J gene TRBJ1-4; TRBD1 might be the D (6 bases). Deletions cut 1 base from V and 8 bases from J, with 20 bases between. Germline CDR1 GTSNPN, CDR2 SVGIG (reference sequence). This CDR3 comprises 16 residues. CDR3 residues: CAWSDQFPGHGEKLFF. For the CDR3, the DNA is TGTGCCTGGAGTGACCAGTTTCCGGGACATGGCGAAAAACTGTTTTTT.

This clone came up once. The chain joins TRBV21-1 to TRBJ2-1; the table assigns TRBD2, which was not confirmed against the DNA. TRBV21-1 is noted as a pseudogene. CDR3 length: 16 amino acids. This chain's CDR3 is CASSKWLAGPYNEQFF. In DNA, the CDR3 is TGTGCCAGCAGCAAATGGCTAGCGGGGCCTTACAATGAGCAGTTCTTC.